Here is one T cell receptor (beta chain) with its context. The data stem from a study of blood T cell repertoires in COVID-19. Background on the study: T cells, B-cell-depleted T cells, or PBMCs supplied cDNA or gDNA.

V trimming: 5 bases; J trimming: 8 bases; junction bases outside the gene matches: 14. Germline lookup yields CDR1 SGHVS and CDR2 FQNEAQ. The CDR3 has 16 amino acids. Clones were read by immunoSEQ multiplex PCR, and TCRdb kept only the in-frame ones, dropping some. The repertoire holds about 140,000 clones, with around 80% as singletons. Sequenced sample: peripheral blood. The source is a man aged 50 or older with acute or convalescent COVID-19. This chain joins TRBV7-8 and TRBJ2-1; TRBD1 agrees at 8 bases. CDR3: CASSPRRTGSLDEQFF. The CDR3 DNA is TGTGCCAGCAGCCCACGAAGGACAGGGAGTTTGGATGAGCAGTTCTTC.